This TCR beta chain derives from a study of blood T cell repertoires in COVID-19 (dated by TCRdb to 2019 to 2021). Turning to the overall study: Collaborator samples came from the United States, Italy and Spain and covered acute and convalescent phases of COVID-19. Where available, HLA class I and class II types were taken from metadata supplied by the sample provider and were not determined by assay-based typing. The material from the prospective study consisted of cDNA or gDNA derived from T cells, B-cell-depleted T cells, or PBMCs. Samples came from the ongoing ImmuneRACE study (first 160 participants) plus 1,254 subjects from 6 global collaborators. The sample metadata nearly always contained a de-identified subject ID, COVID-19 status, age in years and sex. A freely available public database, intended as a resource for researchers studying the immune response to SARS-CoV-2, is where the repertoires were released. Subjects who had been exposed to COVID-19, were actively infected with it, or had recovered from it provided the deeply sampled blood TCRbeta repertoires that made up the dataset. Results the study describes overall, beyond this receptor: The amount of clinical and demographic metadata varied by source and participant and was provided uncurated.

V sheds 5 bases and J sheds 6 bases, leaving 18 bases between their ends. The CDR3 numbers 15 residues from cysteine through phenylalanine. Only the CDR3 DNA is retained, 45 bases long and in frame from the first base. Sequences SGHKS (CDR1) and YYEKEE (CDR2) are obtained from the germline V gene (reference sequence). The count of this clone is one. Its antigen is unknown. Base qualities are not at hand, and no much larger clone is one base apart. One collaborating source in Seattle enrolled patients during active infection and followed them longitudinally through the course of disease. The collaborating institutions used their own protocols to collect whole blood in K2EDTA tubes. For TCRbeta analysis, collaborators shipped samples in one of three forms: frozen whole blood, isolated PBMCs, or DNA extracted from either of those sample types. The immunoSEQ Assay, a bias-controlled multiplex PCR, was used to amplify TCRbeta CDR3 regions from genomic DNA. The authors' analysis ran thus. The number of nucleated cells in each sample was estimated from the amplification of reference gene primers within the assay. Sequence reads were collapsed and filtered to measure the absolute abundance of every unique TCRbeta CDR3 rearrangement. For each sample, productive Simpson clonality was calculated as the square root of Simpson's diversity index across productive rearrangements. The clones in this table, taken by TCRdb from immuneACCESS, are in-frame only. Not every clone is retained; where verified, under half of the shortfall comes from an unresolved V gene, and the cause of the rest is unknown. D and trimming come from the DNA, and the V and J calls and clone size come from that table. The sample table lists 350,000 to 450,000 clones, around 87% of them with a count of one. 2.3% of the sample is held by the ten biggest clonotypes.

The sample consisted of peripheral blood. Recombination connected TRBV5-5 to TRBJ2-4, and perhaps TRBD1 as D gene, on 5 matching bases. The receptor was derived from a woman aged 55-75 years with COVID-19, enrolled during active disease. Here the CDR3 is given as CASRQGRQGTNIQYF. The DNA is TGTGCCAGCAGACAAGGTCGCCAGGGAACAAACATTCAGTACTTC.